Below are 21 T cell receptor beta chains sequenced from a single sample in a study of CD8+CD57+ T cells in acquired aplastic anemia. Profiling that covered TCR beta VDJ and CDR3 relied on genomic DNA as its template. TCRdb re-derived calls from the reads in MiXCR, one entry per CDR3 protein. The table records 95,000 to 150,000 distinct CDR3 sequences, 30% to 45% of them present only once. Patients chosen for sequencing had shown CD8+CD57+ cell expansion by flow cytometry. The sample comprised sorted CD4+, CD8+, or CD8+CD57+ T cells (not recorded which) from PBMCs. These receptors were taken from a human donor with aplastic anemia.

This clonotype was seen repeatedly, ten times or more. The genes are TRBV24-1 and TRBJ1-3, with D unclear. The V end lost 4 bases, the J end lost 6 bases, and 9 bases lay between the germline ends. The CDR3 is made up of 13 amino acids. Germline V gene sequence: CDR1 KGHDR, CDR2 SFDVKD. The CDR3 protein is CATSDTNQNTIYF. The CDR3, as DNA: TGTGCCACCAGTGACACTAATCAAAACACCATATATTTT.

This clonotype was seen only a few times. The chain has TRBV5-4 and TRBJ2-1; 9 bases map to TRBD2. Unmatched junction bases numbered 14, after V lost 1 base and J lost 0 bases. Per germline, CDR1 SGHNT and CDR2 YYREEE (reference sequence). The CDR3 covers 20 residues. The CDR3 loop reads CASSLKVERGVPSSYNEQFF. DNA for the CDR3: TGTGCCAGCAGCTTGAAGGTTGAGCGGGGGGTCCCCAGCTCCTACAATGAGCAGTTCTTC.

This clonotype was detected ten times or more. CDR3 sequence reads: CASSLTTANTEAFF. The CDR3 nucleotides are TGCGCCAGCAGCTTGACGACAGCGAACACTGAAGCTTTCTTT. The chain carries TRBV5-1 and TRBJ1-1; a weak D match, TRBD1 (5 bases). Trimming shortened V by 1 base and J by 1 base, and 8 bases separated the two germline ends. This CDR3 contains 14 residues. The germline V gene encodes CDR1 SGHRS and CDR2 YFSETQ.

This chain uses TRBV10-3 with TRBJ2-7; D unclear. The CDR3 runs 12 residues. Trimming cost V 6 bases and J 2 bases, with 8 bases left between them. Germline-derived CDR1 and CDR2 are ENHRY and SYGVKD. The CDR3 region is CAIRTDPYEQYF. CDR3 nucleotides: TGTGCCATCAGGACGGACCCCTACGAGCAGTACTTC.

In its sample, this clonotype was seen many times. CDR3: CASSPPGSSYNEQFF. CDR3 nucleotides: TGTGCCAGCAGTCCGCCAGGGAGCTCCTACAATGAGCAGTTCTTC. The chain combines TRBV6-1 with TRBJ2-1; tentatively, D is TRBD1 or TRBD2 (5 bases each). Looked up from germline, CDR1 is MNHNS and CDR2 is SASEGT. Deletions cut 5 bases from V and 0 bases from J, with 11 bases between. This CDR3 contains 15 residues.

In its sample, this clonotype was seen many times. The rearrangement joins TRBV2 to TRBJ1-6; no firm D call. Germline loops: CDR1 SNHLY, CDR2 FYNNEI. The length of the CDR3 is 15 residues. V was clipped by 6 bases and J by 9 bases, with 18 bases between them. The CDR3 region has the DNA TGTGCCAGCAGGAACACGGATAACCCGGTTTCACCCCTCCACTTT. Protein product: CASRNTDNPVSPLHF.

Many counts were recorded for this clonotype. J is TRBJ1-6 and V is TRBV5-1, with D tentatively TRBD1 (6 bases). Looked up from germline, CDR1 is SGHRS and CDR2 is YFSETQ. The CDR3 is 14 residues long. With 4 bases removed from V and 10 bases from J, the gap between germline ends came to 15 bases. The CDR3 here is CASSLGQTLSPLHF. CDR3 nucleotide sequence: TGCGCCAGCAGCCTAGGACAGACCTTGTCACCCCTCCACTTT. The whole variable domain, remainder taken from reference TRBV5-1 and TRBJ1-6, is KAGVTQTPRYLIKTRGQQVTLSCSPISGHRSVSWYQQTPGQGLQFLFEYFSETQRNKGNFPGRFSGRQFSNSRSEMNVSTLELGDSALYLCASSLGQTLSPLHFGNGTRLTVT.

This clonotype has at least ten counts. The chain has TRBV10-3 and TRBJ1-2; no reliable D call. V was clipped by 3 bases and J by 2 bases, with 7 bases between them. Germline CDR1 ENHRY, CDR2 SYGVKD. The CDR3 length is 13 residues. As DNA, the CDR3 is TGTGCCATCAGTGAACTCAAAAACTATGGCTACACCTTC. It codes for CAISELKNYGYTF.

This clonotype has a count of ten or more. The chain recombines TRBV2 with TRBJ1-2; D unclear. Germline CDR1 SNHLY, CDR2 FYNNEI. The V gene lost 3 bases and the J gene lost 2 bases, with 7 bases spanning the gap. This CDR3 is 13 amino acids long. In nucleotides, the CDR3 is TGTGCCAGCAGTGATCAAACCAACTATGGCTACACCTTC. It is translated as CASSDQTNYGYTF.

This clonotype was counted at least ten times. The chain couples TRBV7-2 to TRBJ1-2, with D possibly being TRBD1 (6 bases). From germline, CDR1 is SGHTA and CDR2 FQGNSA. Trimming cost V 5 bases and J 2 bases, with 12 bases left between them. CDR3 length: 14 amino acids. Here the CDR3 reads CASSPSTGNYGYTF. CDR3 DNA: TGTGCCAGCAGCCCGTCTACAGGGAACTATGGCTACACCTTC.

The chain links TRBV2 to TRBJ1-6; D not certain. The germline gives CDR1 SNHLY, CDR2 FYNNEI. V was trimmed by 3 bases and J by 9 bases, leaving 15 bases between them. The CDR3 covers 15 residues. The CDR3 sequence is CASSDVSAKGSPLHF. CDR3 DNA sequence: TGTGCCAGCAGTGACGTGAGTGCAAAGGGTTCACCCCTCCACTTT.

There are many counts of this clonotype. The V gene is TRBV5-4, the J gene TRBJ1-1, with D maybe TRBD1 (5 bases). There are 14 residues in the CDR3. The germline gives CDR1 SGHNT, CDR2 YYREEE (reference sequence). Trimming left V 4 bases short and J 3 bases short, with 13 bases between. This CDR3 is CASSLLGTDTEAFF. The CDR3 DNA reads TGTGCCAGCAGCCTACTTGGGACGGACACTGAAGCTTTCTTT.

This clonotype appeared a single time. The chain is built from TRBV29-1 and TRBJ1-1; D gene uncertain. Germline CDR1 SQVTM, CDR2 ANQGSEA. CDR3 length: 12 residues. V gave up 8 bases and J gave up 1 base, with 11 bases separating them. CDR3 residues: CSSRTGNTEAFF. CDR3 bases: TGCAGCTCTCGGACGGGGAACACTGAAGCTTTCTTT.

The chain joins TRBV11-2 to TRBJ1-1, with D unclear. From germline, CDR1 is SGHAT and CDR2 FQNNGV. The CDR3 totals 13 residues. V was shortened by 5 bases and J by 0 bases, with 7 bases between the two germline ends. DNA for the CDR3: TGTGCCAGCAGCCGTCAGGTGAACACTGAAGCTTTCTTT. This codes for CASSRQVNTEAFF.

This chain links TRBV15 with TRBJ2-7, with a tentative D call TRBD2 (6 bases). This CDR3 has 14 residues. Looked up from germline, CDR1 is LNHNV and CDR2 is YYDKDF (reference sequence). Trimming cost V 0 bases and J 7 bases, with 13 bases left between them. This chain's CDR3 is CATSRDREAKEQYF. CDR3 in DNA: TGTGCCACCAGCAGAGACAGGGAGGCAAAAGAGCAGTACTTC.

This clonotype has ten or more counts. The chain links TRBV19 to TRBJ1-1; TRBD1 matches at 9 bases. CDR3 length equals 17 residues. CDR1 LNHDA and CDR2 SQIVND come from the germline V gene (reference sequence). After removal of 1 base from V and 5 bases from J, the junction contained 11 bases not matched to a gene. CDR3 loop: CASSIAQLTGGHTEAFF. CDR3 in DNA: TGTGCCAGTAGTATAGCCCAGCTGACAGGGGGACATACTGAAGCTTTCTTT.

V usage is TRBV5-1 and J usage is TRBJ1-1; a possible D gene is TRBD1 (6 bases). Looked up from germline, CDR1 is SGHRS and CDR2 is YFSETQ. V dropped 0 bases and J dropped 4 bases, with 13 bases sitting between them. The CDR3 loop spans 15 amino acids. DNA of the CDR3: TGCGCCAGCAGCTTGGGGGGGGCCCCGAGCACTGAAGCTTTCTTT. This encodes CASSLGGAPSTEAFF.

This clonotype was seen at least ten times. It may be a read error: a sequence one base away is much more abundant. The chain links TRBV15 to TRBJ2-7; a possible D gene is TRBD1 (5 bases). The CDR3 runs 12 residues. V was cut by 3 bases and J by 5 bases, with 8 bases left in between. Looked up from germline, CDR1 is LNHNV and CDR2 is YYDKDF (reference sequence). The CDR3 DNA is TGTGCCACCAGCAGCGGACAAGACGAGCAGTACTTC. Translated: CATSSGQDEQYF.

This clonotype was counted at least ten times. V gene TRBV2 combines with J gene TRBJ2-5; maybe TRBD2 (6 bases). Germline V CDR1 and CDR2: SNHLY, FYNNEI. The CDR3 runs to 13 residues. The DNA for the CDR3 is TGTGCTAGTGAGGGCGGGATCCGGGAGACCCAGTACTTC. Translating it yields CASEGGIRETQYF.

CDR3 amino acids: CSVGVGNTEAFF. The CDR3, as DNA: TGCAGCGTTGGGGTCGGGAACACTGAAGCTTTCTTT. This rearrangement joins TRBV29-1 to TRBJ1-1; D remains ambiguous. The V end was cut by 4 bases, the J end by 1 base, with 7 bases between. This CDR3 is 12 amino acids long. The germline gives CDR1 SQVTM, CDR2 ANQGSEA.

This clonotype was seen a single time. The V call is TRBV10-3, the J call TRBJ2-7; D gene uncertain. Trimming took off 1 base at V and 6 bases at J, with 4 bases between the two ends. The CDR3 spans 11 residues. Germline V gene data show CDR1 as ENHRY and CDR2 as SYGVKD. The CDR3 nucleotides read TGTGCCATCAGTGAGTTGGGCGAGCAGTACTTC. Its protein product is CAISELGEQYF.